One and the same sample provided the 28 T cell receptor beta chains below, sequenced in a study of lymphopenia after photon versus proton radiotherapy. The assay was immunoSEQ multiplex PCR, and TCRdb's table has in-frame clones only and misses some. This repertoire shows approximately 71,000 clones, approximately 91% found once; its top ten account for 2.9%. The sequencing here drew on peripheral blood, taken from a patient treated with photon-based radiotherapy. Receptors originate from a woman in her 70s with pancreatic cancer.

The CDR3 sequence: CASSQEAGNTQYF. The CDR3 region has the DNA TGTGCCAGCAGCCAAGAAGCGGGGAATACGCAGTATTTT. The chain combines TRBV4-2 with TRBJ2-3, with 7 bases lining up with TRBD2. Germline CDR1 is LGHNA and CDR2 is YNFKEQ. Germline trimming cut 0 bases from V and 7 bases from J; bases unmatched to any gene: 1. This CDR3 is 13 amino acids long.

This chain links TRBV7-9 with TRBJ1-3; D might be TRBD1 (6 bases). Deletions cut 5 bases from V and 0 bases from J, with 11 bases between. Germline loops: CDR1 SEHNR, CDR2 FQNEAQ (reference sequence). The CDR3 contains 15 residues. The CDR3 nucleotides read TGTGCCAGCAGCGCTACAGGGAACTCTGGAAACACCATATATTTT. Protein sequence: CASSATGNSGNTIYF.

This chain links TRBV18 with TRBJ2-7; tentatively, D is TRBD2 (5 bases). Deletions cut 5 bases from V and 0 bases from J, with 8 bases between. CDR3 length: 13 residues. Germline V CDR1 and CDR2: KGHSH, LQKENI. The CDR3 sequence: CASSTGSSYEQYF. CDR3 DNA sequence: TGTGCCAGCTCAACGGGGAGCTCCTACGAGCAGTACTTC.

The gene calls are TRBV28 and TRBJ1-2, with D perhaps TRBD1 (5 bases). Between the trimmed V and J ends, which lost 6 bases and 6 bases, there was a span of 8 bases. CDR1 MDHEN and CDR2 SYDVKM come from the germline V gene. CDR3 length equals 11 residues. The CDR3 loop is CASSWDDGYTF. In nucleotides, the CDR3 is TGTGCCAGCAGCTGGGACGATGGCTACACCTTC.

This clone came up once. This chain uses TRBV2 with TRBJ2-5; tentatively, D is TRBD1 (6 bases). Per the germline V gene, CDR1 is SNHLY and CDR2 is FYNNEI. V lost 8 bases and J lost 5, with 12 bases in between. The CDR3 spans 12 residues. The CDR3 DNA follows: TGTGCCAGCCTTGGGGGCGGGGAGACCCAGTACTTC. This encodes CASLGGGETQYF.

The rearrangement links TRBV25-1 to TRBJ2-3, with D unclear. CDR3 length: 13 residues. Germline values: CDR1 MGHDK, CDR2 SYGVNS. V lost 8 bases, J lost 0 bases, and 9 bases lay in between. This chain's CDR3 is CASRTVSTDTQYF. Here the CDR3 DNA reads TGTGCCAGCCGGACGGTCAGCACAGATACGCAGTATTTT.

This clone was picked up one time. The V gene is TRBV12-2, the J gene TRBJ2-7; the table's TRBD2 call for D was not verified on the DNA. TRBV12-2 is a recognized pseudogene. CDR3 size: 11 residues. CDR3 sequence reads: CASRVPGEQYF. The DNA of the CDR3 is TGTGCAAGTCGCGTCCCGGGAGAGCAGTACTTC.

The table lists this clone with a few counts. The rearrangement uses TRBV29-1 and TRBJ2-1, with no clear D. There are 11 residues in the CDR3. Germline CDR1 and CDR2: SQVTM and ANQGSEA. V gave up 7 bases and J gave up 5 bases, with 9 bases separating them. The CDR3 region has the DNA TGCAGCGCCCAGCCGGACAATGAGCAGTTCTTC. It codes for CSAQPDNEQFF.

The rearrangement links TRBV29-1 to TRBJ2-5; D unclear. Germline CDR1 is SQVTM and CDR2 is ANQGSEA. V was clipped by 4 bases and J by 4 bases, with 10 bases between them. The length of the CDR3 is 12 residues. CDR3 amino acids: CSVARAAETQYF. The CDR3 bases are TGCAGCGTTGCCCGGGCAGCAGAGACCCAGTACTTC.

V is TRBV9 and J is TRBJ2-1, with 8 bases matching TRBD2. Trimming took 4 bases from V and 0 from J; bases not matched to a gene: 3. CDR3 length equals 15 residues. Germline V gene lookup returns CDR1 SGDLS and CDR2 YYNGEE. The CDR3 nucleotides read TGTGCCAGCAGCACGAGCGGGAGCTCCTACAATGAGCAGTTCTTC. This sequence encodes CASSTSGSSYNEQFF.

This clone came up once. The chain joins TRBV7-9 to TRBJ2-7, with D possibly called TRBD1 or TRBD2 (5 bases each). The V gene lost 5 bases and the J gene lost 0 bases, with 5 bases spanning the gap. The CDR3 is made up of 12 amino acids. Germline V gene lookup returns CDR1 SEHNR and CDR2 FQNEAQ (reference sequence). CDR3 in DNA: TGTGCCAGCAGCGGGACCTCCTACGAGCAGTACTTC. Residues: CASSGTSYEQYF. The whole variable domain, filled in from reference TRBV7-9 and TRBJ2-7, reads DTGVSQNPRHKITKRGQNVTFRCDPISEHNRLYWYRQTLGQGPEFLTYFQNEAQLEKSRLLSDRFSAERPKGSFSTLEIQRTEQGDSAMYLCASSGTSYEQYFGPGTRLTVT.

V is TRBV28 and J is TRBJ2-7; D is uncertain. Germline V lookup: CDR1 MDHEN, CDR2 SYDVKM. The CDR3 extends over 12 amino acids. V gave up 2 bases and J gave up 6 bases, with 8 bases separating them. In nucleotides, the CDR3 is TGTGCCAGCAGTTTAGGCCCAGCCGAGCAGTACTTC. Protein product: CASSLGPAEQYF. The entire variable domain, with the rest obtained from reference TRBV28 and TRBJ2-7, is as follows: DVKVTQSSRYLVKRTGEKVFLECVQDMDHENMFWYRQDPGLGLRLIYFSYDVKMKEKGDIPEGYSVSREKKERFSLILESASTNQTSMYLCASSLGPAEQYFGPGTRLTVT.

The CDR3 DNA reads as TGTGCCAGCAGTGATTCATATAACAGGGACCCGACCTACGAGCAGTACTTC. This sequence encodes CASSDSYNRDPTYEQYF. J is TRBJ2-7 and V is TRBV25-1; maybe TRBD1 (6 bases). The CDR3 is 17 amino acids. V lost 3 bases and J 2 bases, leaving 20 bases between the germline ends. Germline V gives CDR1 MGHDK, CDR2 SYGVNS.

V usage is TRBV5-1 and J usage is TRBJ2-5; 14 nucleotides line up with TRBD2. The better agreement between TRBJ2-7 and the DNA end casts doubt on the J call. The CDR3 is 16 amino acids. Germline CDR1 is SGHRS and CDR2 is YFSETQ. Here the CDR3 reads CASSSGLAGGAGEQYF. CDR3 in DNA: TGCGCCAGCAGCTCAGGACTAGCGGGAGGAGCGGGCGAGCAGTACTTC.

The chain links TRBV2 to TRBJ2-7; TRBD2 agrees at 8 bases. V shed 7 bases and J 5 bases; nucleotides not matched to a gene: 16. The CDR3 has 16 amino acids. Germline V lookup: CDR1 SNHLY, CDR2 FYNNEI. The CDR3 sequence is CASTSVTQAGVNEQYF. CDR3 sequence (DNA): TGTGCCAGCACATCGGTAACCCAAGCGGGAGTAAACGAGCAGTACTTC. Variable domain in full (rest from reference TRBV2 and TRBJ2-7): EPEVTQTPSHQVTQMGQEVILRCVPISNHLYFYWYRQILGQKVEFLVSFYNNEISEKSEIFDDQFSVERPDGSNFTLKIRSTKLEDSAMYFCASTSVTQAGVNEQYFGPGTRLTVT.

V is TRBV9 and J is TRBJ1-3; TRBD1 matches at 7 bases. The CDR3 contains 16 residues. The V segment lost 2 bases and the J segment 2 bases; nucleotides outside the gene matches: 7. The germline CDR1 and CDR2 sequences are SGDLS and YYNGEE. The CDR3 DNA is TGTGCCAGCAGCGTTCCTTCAGGGGGTGCTGGAAACACCATATATTTT. Translating it yields CASSVPSGGAGNTIYF.

This clone showed up just once. This chain links TRBV5-7 with TRBJ2-7; tentative D call: TRBD1 (6 bases). TRBV5-7 is placed among ORFs of uncertain function. The CDR3 extends over 14 amino acids. Trimming pared 8 bases from V and 3 bases from J, leaving 18 bases between. The CDR3 DNA follows: TGTGCCAGGCTTAACAGGGTGTCTCTCTACGAGCAGTACTTC. Its translation: CARLNRVSLYEQYF.

The chain is built from TRBV9 and TRBJ2-2; D may correspond to TRBD1 or TRBD2 (5 bases each). CDR3 size: 16 residues. The V and J ends lost 1 base and 5 bases respectively, with 15 bases between them. The germline V gene has CDR1 SGDLS and CDR2 YYNGEE. CDR3 bases: TGTGCCAGCAGCGTAAACGTGGTGGGGGTTACCGGGGAGCTGTTTTTT. Protein sequence: CASSVNVVGVTGELFF.

The V gene is TRBV2, the J gene TRBJ2-5; D possibly uses TRBD1 or TRBD2 (6 bases each). This CDR3 spans 14 amino acids. Germline V gene sequence: CDR1 SNHLY, CDR2 FYNNEI. V lost 6 bases and J 4 bases, leaving 15 bases between the germline ends. The CDR3 loop is CASRKGGGSETQYF. The DNA of the CDR3 is TGTGCCAGCAGAAAGGGGGGTGGGTCAGAGACCCAGTACTTC.

The CDR3 region is CASSLISRRNTEAFF. In DNA, the CDR3 is TGTGCCAGCAGCTTAATATCCCGTCGAAACACTGAAGCTTTCTTT. The chain links TRBV11-2 to TRBJ1-1; D unresolved. V shed 2 bases and J shed 2 bases, with 12 bases lying between them. The germline V gene has CDR1 SGHAT and CDR2 FQNNGV. The CDR3 sequence is 15 residues long.

This clone was counted between two and nine times. The chain recombines TRBV10-2 with TRBJ1-5; D uncertain. The CDR3 spans 14 residues. Trimming took 2 bases from V and 2 from J, leaving 7 bases between them. Per the germline V gene, CDR1 is WSHSY and CDR2 is SAAADI. The DNA of the CDR3 is TGCGCCAGCAGTGAGACTATCGGCAATCAGCCCCAGCATTTT. It specifies CASSETIGNQPQHF.

The chain carries TRBV15 and TRBJ1-4; weak D call: TRBD1 (5 bases). Germline CDR1 reads LNHNV; CDR2 reads YYDKDF (reference sequence). CDR3 length equals 14 residues. Trimming left V 4 bases short and J 0 bases short, with 6 bases between. This CDR3 reads CATSIQATNEKLFF. The CDR3 DNA sequence: TGTGCCACCAGCATACAGGCAACTAATGAAAAACTGTTTTTT. The full variable domain, completed using reference TRBV15 and TRBJ1-4, is DAMVIQNPRYQVTQFGKPVTLSCSQTLNHNVMYWYQQKSSQAPKLLFHYYDKDFNNEADTPDNFQSRRPNTSFCFLDIRSPGLGDTAMYLCATSIQATNEKLFFGSGTQLSVL.

CDR3 in amino acids: CASSLQGDSNQPQHF. The CDR3 DNA follows: TGTGCCAGCTCACTACAGGGAGATAGCAATCAGCCCCAGCATTTT. The J gene is TRBJ1-5, the V gene TRBV18, with a possible D match to TRBD1 (6 bases). Trimming cost V 4 bases and J 0 bases, with 10 bases left between them. Germline lookup yields CDR1 KGHSH and CDR2 LQKENI. This CDR3 comprises 15 residues.

This rearrangement joins TRBV4-3 to TRBJ1-5, with D perhaps matching TRBD1 (5 bases). Germline V gives CDR1 LGHNA, CDR2 YSLEER. Trimming stripped 2 bases from V and 7 bases from J, with 12 bases between. The CDR3 is 14 amino acids. The chain's CDR3 is CASSQLAGSQPQHF. CDR3 nucleotide sequence: TGCGCCAGCAGCCAATTAGCAGGGTCCCAGCCCCAGCATTTT.

The chain couples TRBV7-9 to TRBJ2-6; D is possibly TRBD1 (5 bases). CDR1 is SEHNR and CDR2 is FQNEAQ in the germline V gene (reference sequence). There are 15 residues in the CDR3. V gave up 0 bases and J gave up 3 bases, with 6 bases separating them. The CDR3 bases are TGTGCCAGCAGCTTAGCCAGGGTTGGGGCCAACGTCCTGACTTTC. Protein product: CASSLARVGANVLTF. Together with reference TRBV7-9 and TRBJ2-6, the CDR3 gives the full variable domain: DTGVSQNPRHKITKRGQNVTFRCDPISEHNRLYWYRQTLGQGPEFLTYFQNEAQLEKSRLLSDRFSAERPKGSFSTLEIQRTEQGDSAMYLCASSLARVGANVLTFGAGSRLTVL.

The CDR3 protein is CASRQAGGPSETQYF. The CDR3 DNA reads as TGTGCCAGCCGGCAAGCGGGAGGGCCGAGTGAGACCCAGTACTTC. The rearrangement joins TRBV7-2 to TRBJ2-5; 10 bases are shared with TRBD2. CDR3 length equals 15 residues. With V trimmed by 8 bases and J by 5 bases, 11 bases remained unmatched. CDR1 and CDR2 (germline): SGHTA, FQGNSA.

The chain has TRBV4-1 and TRBJ1-4; no clear D. With 4 bases removed from V and 13 bases from J, the gap between germline ends came to 13 bases. Germline-derived CDR1 and CDR2 are MGHRA and YSYEKL. This CDR3 has 12 amino acids. CDR3: CASSPVAKLLFF. The CDR3 DNA reads as TGCGCCAGCAGCCCAGTCGCGAAACTACTGTTTTTT.

V is TRBV9 and J is TRBJ2-7; tentatively, D is TRBD1 (5 bases). The CDR3 length is 15 residues. V was cut by 0 bases and J by 0 bases, with 10 bases left in between. Germline lookup yields CDR1 SGDLS and CDR2 YYNGEE. CDR3 amino acids: CASSVVSRDSYEQYF. The CDR3 DNA reads TGTGCCAGCAGCGTAGTCTCCAGGGACTCCTACGAGCAGTACTTC.